This T cell receptor (beta chain) derives from a study of T cells in Graves' hyperthyroidism and ophthalmopathy. The CDR3 extends over 15 amino acids. Per the germline V gene, CDR1 is SGHTA and CDR2 is FQGNSA. Between the trimmed V and J ends, which lost 5 bases and 7 bases, there was a span of 17 bases. What was amplified from RNA transcripts were TCR beta CDR3 regions. HTBI primers drove first-round RT-PCR of the TCR CDR3. TCRdb ran MiXCR on the multiplex PCR reads and lists one entry per CDR3 protein. Of some 740,000 distinct CDR3 sequences detected, roughly 15% appear once; the ten largest clones hold approximately 10%. This clonotype was seen many times.

The receptor was isolated from a woman under 30 with Graves' hyperthyroidism. Material: blood. J is TRBJ1-4 and V is TRBV7-2; tentative D call: TRBD1 (6 bases). CDR3 sequence reads: CASSAVTGGSEKLFF. The CDR3 DNA follows: TGTGCCAGCAGCGCGGTGACAGGCGGAAGTGAAAAACTGTTTTTT. The entire variable domain, with the rest obtained from reference TRBV7-2 and TRBJ1-4, is as follows: GAGVSQSPSNKVTEKGKDVELRCDPISGHTALYWYRQSLGQGLEFLIYFQGNSAPDKSGLPSDRFSAERTGGSVSTLTIQRTQQEDSAVYLCASSAVTGGSEKLFFGSGTQLSVL.